Each of the 2 T cell receptor beta chains below was sequenced from the same sample in a study of cytomegalovirus exposure and HLA in healthy donors. PCR involved 60 Vbeta and 13 Jbeta primers. Libraries were prepared by immunoSEQ multiplex PCR; TCRdb keeps only in-frame clonotypes and omits some of them. The sample includes approximately 84,000 clones, approximately 71% seen only once; the top ten take over 2%. The specimen was PBMCs. Receptors originate from a man aged 40-49 years in good health and CMV-seronegative.

V and J are TRBV5-1 and TRBJ2-1, with 11 nucleotides matching TRBD2. This CDR3 has 15 amino acids. The germline V gene encodes CDR1 SGHRS and CDR2 YFSETQ. Trimming removed 3 bases from V and 6 bases from J; junction bases left unmatched: 5. CDR3 protein: CASSSSLAGGNEQFF. The CDR3 nucleotides are TGCGCCAGCAGCTCCTCTCTAGCGGGGGGCAATGAGCAGTTCTTC.

Written as DNA, the CDR3 is TGTGCCAGCGTAATCGGGCAGGGTGTAGGTTACGAGCAGTACTTC. Encoded protein: CASVIGQGVGYEQYF. The chain links TRBV6-1 to TRBJ2-7; D might be TRBD1 (5 bases). The CDR3 covers 15 residues. The germline gives CDR1 MNHNS, CDR2 SASEGT. Between the trimmed V and J ends, which lost 8 bases and 4 bases, there was a span of 21 bases.